This TCR beta chain originates from a study of T cells in Graves' hyperthyroidism and ophthalmopathy. This clonotype was counted at least ten times. Its matching antigen is unknown. TCR beta CDR3 regions were amplified from RNA transcripts. Initially, a first-round RT-PCR of the TCR CDR3 employed the HTBI primer set. TCRdb passed the multiplex PCR reads through MiXCR, listing each CDR3 protein once. Altogether roughly 300,000 distinct CDR3 sequences are present, over 11% being singletons, with the ten largest covering just under 25%. The CDR3 has 11 amino acids. V shed 0 bases and J shed 7 bases, with 7 bases lying between them. Germline CDR1 GTSNPN, CDR2 SVGIG (reference sequence). General study results and limits: The authors' 13 V-J model separated ophthalmopathy from stable hyperthyroidism.

Sequencing was performed on blood. The V and J genes are TRBV30 and TRBJ2-7, with TRBD2 as a possible D gene (5 bases). The clonotype comes from a woman younger than 45 with Graves' hyperthyroidism. The CDR3 coding sequence is TGTGCCTGGAGTGTATCGGGAGAGCAGTACTTC. As protein: CAWSVSGEQYF.